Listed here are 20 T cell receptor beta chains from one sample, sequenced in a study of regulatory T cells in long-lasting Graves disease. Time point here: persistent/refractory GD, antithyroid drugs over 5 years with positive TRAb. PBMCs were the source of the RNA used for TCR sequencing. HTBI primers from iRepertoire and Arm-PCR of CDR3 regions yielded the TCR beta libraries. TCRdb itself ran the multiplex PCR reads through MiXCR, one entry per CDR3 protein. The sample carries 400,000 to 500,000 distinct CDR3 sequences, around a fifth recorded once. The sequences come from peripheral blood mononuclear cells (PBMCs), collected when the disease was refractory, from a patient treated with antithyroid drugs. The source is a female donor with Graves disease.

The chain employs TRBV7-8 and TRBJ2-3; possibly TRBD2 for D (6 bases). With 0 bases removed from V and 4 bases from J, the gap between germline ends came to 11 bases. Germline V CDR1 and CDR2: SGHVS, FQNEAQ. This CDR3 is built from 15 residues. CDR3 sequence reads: CASSLARLASDTQYF. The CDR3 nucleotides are TGTGCCAGCAGCTTAGCGCGTCTAGCGTCAGATACGCAGTATTTT.

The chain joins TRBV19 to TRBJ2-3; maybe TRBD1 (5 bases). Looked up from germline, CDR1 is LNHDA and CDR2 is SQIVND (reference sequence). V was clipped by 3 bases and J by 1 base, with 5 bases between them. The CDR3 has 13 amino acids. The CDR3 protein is CASSIRGTDTQYF. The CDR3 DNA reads TGTGCCAGTAGTATCAGGGGCACAGATACGCAGTATTTT.

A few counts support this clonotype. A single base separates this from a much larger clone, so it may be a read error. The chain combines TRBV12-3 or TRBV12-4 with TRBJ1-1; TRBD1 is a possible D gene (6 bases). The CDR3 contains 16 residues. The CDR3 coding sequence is TGTGCCGGCAGCAGGCGACGGGGGCCGACGAACACTGAAGCTTTCTTT. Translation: CAGSRRRGPTNTEAFF.

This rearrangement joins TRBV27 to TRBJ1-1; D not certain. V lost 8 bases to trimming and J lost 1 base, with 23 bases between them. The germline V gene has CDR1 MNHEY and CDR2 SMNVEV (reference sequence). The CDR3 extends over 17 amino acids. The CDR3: CASGLPRAHPWNTEAFF. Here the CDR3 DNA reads TGTGCCAGCGGTCTTCCTCGGGCGCATCCCTGGAACACTGAAGCTTTCTTT.

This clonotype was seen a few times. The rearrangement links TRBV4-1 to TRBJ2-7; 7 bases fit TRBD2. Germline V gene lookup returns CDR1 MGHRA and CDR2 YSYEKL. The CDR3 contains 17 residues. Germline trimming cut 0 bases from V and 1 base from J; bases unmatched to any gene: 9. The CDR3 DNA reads TGCGCCAGCAGCCAAGATAAGCGGGGAAAGCGGTCCTACGAGCAGTACTTC. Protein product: CASSQDKRGKRSYEQYF.

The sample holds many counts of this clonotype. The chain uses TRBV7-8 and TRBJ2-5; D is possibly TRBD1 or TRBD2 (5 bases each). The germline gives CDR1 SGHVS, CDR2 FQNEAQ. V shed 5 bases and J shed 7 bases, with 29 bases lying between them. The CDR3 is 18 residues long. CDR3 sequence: CASSARRTGHAPWGTQYF. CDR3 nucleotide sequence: TGTGCCAGCAGCGCGCGGCGGACGGGGCACGCTCCCTGGGGGACCCAGTACTTC.

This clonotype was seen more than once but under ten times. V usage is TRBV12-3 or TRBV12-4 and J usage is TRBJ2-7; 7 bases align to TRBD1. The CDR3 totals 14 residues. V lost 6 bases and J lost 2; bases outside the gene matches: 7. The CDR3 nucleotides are TGTGCCAGCAGCCCTCAGGGACAGCCCTACGAGCAGTACTTC. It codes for CASSPQGQPYEQYF.

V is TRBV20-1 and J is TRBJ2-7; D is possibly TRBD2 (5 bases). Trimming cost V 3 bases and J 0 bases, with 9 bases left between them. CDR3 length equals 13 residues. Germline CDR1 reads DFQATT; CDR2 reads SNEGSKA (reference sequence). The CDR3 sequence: CSASASSSYEQYF. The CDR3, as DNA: TGCAGTGCTAGTGCTAGCAGCTCCTACGAGCAGTACTTC.

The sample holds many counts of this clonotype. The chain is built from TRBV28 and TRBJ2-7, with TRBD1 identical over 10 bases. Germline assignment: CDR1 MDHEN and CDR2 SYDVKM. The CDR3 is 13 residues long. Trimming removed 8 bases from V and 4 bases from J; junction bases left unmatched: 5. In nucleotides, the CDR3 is TGTGCCAGCCGTGGACAGGGGGTGTACGAGCAGTACTTC. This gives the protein CASRGQGVYEQYF.

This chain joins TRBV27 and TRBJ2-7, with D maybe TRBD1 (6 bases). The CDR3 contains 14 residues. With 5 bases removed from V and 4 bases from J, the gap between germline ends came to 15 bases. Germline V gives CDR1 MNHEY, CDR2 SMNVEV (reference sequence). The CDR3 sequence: CASSTGFLRYEQYF. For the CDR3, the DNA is TGTGCCAGCAGTACAGGGTTTTTGCGGTACGAGCAGTACTTC.

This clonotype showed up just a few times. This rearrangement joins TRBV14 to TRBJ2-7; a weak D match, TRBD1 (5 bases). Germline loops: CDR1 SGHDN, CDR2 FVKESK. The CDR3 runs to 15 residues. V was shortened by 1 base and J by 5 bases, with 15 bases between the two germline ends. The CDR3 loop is CASSQGGTGWDEQYF. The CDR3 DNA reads TGTGCCAGCAGCCAAGGGGGAACAGGCTGGGACGAGCAGTACTTC. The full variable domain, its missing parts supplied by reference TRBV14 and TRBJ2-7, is EAGVTQFPSHSVIEKGQTVTLRCDPISGHDNLYWYRRVMGKEIKFLLHFVKESKQDESGMPNNRFLAERTGGTYSTLKVQPAELEDSGVYFCASSQGGTGWDEQYFGPGTRLTVT.

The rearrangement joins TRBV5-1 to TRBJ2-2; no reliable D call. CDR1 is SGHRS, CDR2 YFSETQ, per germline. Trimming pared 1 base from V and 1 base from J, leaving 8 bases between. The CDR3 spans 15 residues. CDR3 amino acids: CASSLSSRNTGELFF. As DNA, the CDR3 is TGCGCCAGCAGCTTGTCTAGTCGGAACACCGGGGAGCTGTTTTTT.

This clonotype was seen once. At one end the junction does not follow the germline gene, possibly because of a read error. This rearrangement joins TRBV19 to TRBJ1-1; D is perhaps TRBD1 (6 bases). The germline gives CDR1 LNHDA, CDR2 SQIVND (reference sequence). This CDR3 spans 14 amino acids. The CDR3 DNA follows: TGTGCCAGCACCCAGGGGACGGGGAGGACTGAAGCTTCCTTT. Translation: CASTQGTGRTEASF.

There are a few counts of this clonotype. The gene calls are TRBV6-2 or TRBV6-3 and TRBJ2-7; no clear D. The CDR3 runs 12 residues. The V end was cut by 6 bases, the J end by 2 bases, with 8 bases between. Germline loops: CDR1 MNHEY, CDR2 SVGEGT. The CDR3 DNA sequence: TGTGCCAGCAGGACATACGCCTACGAGCAGTACTTC. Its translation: CASRTYAYEQYF.

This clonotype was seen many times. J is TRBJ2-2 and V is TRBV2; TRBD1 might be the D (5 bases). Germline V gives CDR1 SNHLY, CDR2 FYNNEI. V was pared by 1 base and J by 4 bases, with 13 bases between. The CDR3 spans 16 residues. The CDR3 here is CASSEVGRAATGELFF. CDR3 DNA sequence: TGTGCCAGCAGTGAAGTGGGCAGGGCGGCCACCGGGGAGCTGTTTTTT.

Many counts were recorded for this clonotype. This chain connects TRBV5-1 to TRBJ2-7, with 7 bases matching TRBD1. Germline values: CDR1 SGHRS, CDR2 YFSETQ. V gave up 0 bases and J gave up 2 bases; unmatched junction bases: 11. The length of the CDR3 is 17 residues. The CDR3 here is CASSLDPQGLGTYEQYF. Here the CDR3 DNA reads TGCGCCAGCAGCTTGGACCCACAGGGGTTGGGAACCTACGAGCAGTACTTC.

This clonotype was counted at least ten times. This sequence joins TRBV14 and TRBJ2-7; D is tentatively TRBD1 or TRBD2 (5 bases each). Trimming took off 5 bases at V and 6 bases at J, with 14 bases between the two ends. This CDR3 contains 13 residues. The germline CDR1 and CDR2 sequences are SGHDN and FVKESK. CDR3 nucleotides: TGTGCCAGCAGCATTGGGACCTCTAGCGAGCAGTACTTC. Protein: CASSIGTSSEQYF.

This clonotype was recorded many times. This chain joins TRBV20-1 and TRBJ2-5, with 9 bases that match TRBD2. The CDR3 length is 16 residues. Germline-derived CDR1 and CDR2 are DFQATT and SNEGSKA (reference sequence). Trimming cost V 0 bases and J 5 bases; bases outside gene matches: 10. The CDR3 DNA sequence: TGCAGTGCTAGAGATAGCGGGAGCGCCGGGGGGGAGACCCAGTACTTC. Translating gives CSARDSGSAGGETQYF.

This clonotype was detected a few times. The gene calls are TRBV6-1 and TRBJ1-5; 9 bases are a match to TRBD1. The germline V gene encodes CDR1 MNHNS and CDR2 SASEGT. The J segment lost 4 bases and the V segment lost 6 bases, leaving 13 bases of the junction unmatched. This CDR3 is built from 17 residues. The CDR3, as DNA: TGTGCCAGCAGCACTGGGCGCGGGACAGGGCTAAATCAGCCCCAGCATTTT. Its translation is CASSTGRGTGLNQPQHF.

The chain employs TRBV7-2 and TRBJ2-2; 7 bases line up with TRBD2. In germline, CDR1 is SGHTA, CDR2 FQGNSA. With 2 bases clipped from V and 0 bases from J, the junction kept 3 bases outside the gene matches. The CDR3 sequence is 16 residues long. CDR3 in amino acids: CASSLSGTSNTGELFF. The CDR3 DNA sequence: TGTGCCAGCAGCTTAAGCGGGACTTCGAACACCGGGGAGCTGTTTTTT.